One sample yielded the 5 T cell receptor beta chains listed below, sequenced in a study of PD-1 blockade in classical Hodgkin lymphoma. Sequencing used immunoSEQ multiplex PCR; TCRdb keeps in-frame clones, though not all of them. Here the sample spans 34,000 or so clones, about four fifths being singletons. The time point was: cycle 4 day 1 (C4D1), after more than 5 weeks of nivolumab. Every one of the patients relapsed after autologous stem cell transplantation (brentuximab vedotin exposure was variable). Specimen: peripheral blood mononuclear cells (PBMCs), collected before the fourth cycle of nivolumab. These receptors originate from a human donor with classical Hodgkin lymphoma.

The chain uses TRBV4-2 and TRBJ1-2; 10 bases are shared with TRBD1. The CDR3 consists of 15 residues. Germline trimming cut 3 bases from V and 5 bases from J; bases unmatched to any gene: 6. Germline values: CDR1 LGHNA, CDR2 YNFKEQ. The CDR3 nucleotides are TGTGCCAGCAGCCAGGACAGGGGGAAGGGTTATGGCTACACCTTC. It encodes CASSQDRGKGYGYTF.

V gene TRBV2 combines with J gene TRBJ2-1, with 11 bases aligning to TRBD2. The CDR3 is 17 amino acids. CDR1 and CDR2 (germline): SNHLY, FYNNEI. Germline trimming cut 5 bases from V and 6 bases from J; bases unmatched to any gene: 12. CDR3 DNA: TGTGCCAGCAGTCCCGGGACTAGCGGCTGGCTCTCCAATGAGCAGTTCTTC. It encodes CASSPGTSGWLSNEQFF.

The chain is built from TRBV10-3 and TRBJ2-3; D is possibly TRBD1 (6 bases). Trimming took 6 bases from V and 5 from J, leaving 15 bases between them. CDR1 ENHRY and CDR2 SYGVKD come from the germline V gene. The CDR3 spans 14 residues. The CDR3 is CAISLSRDKDTQYF. The CDR3 nucleotides read TGTGCCATCAGCCTCTCCAGGGACAAAGATACGCAGTATTTT.

The V and J genes are TRBV7-7 and TRBJ2-3; D uncertain. Deletions cut 1 base from V and 4 bases from J, with 6 bases between. The CDR3 covers 13 residues. Germline CDR1 and CDR2: SSHAT and FNYEAQ (reference sequence). The CDR3 sequence: CASSLGWSDTQYF. The CDR3 DNA is TGTGCCAGCAGCTTAGGGTGGTCAGATACGCAGTATTTT.

This clone showed up just once. This sequence joins TRBV29-1 and TRBJ1-2; a weak D match, TRBD1 (6 bases). This CDR3 has 13 residues. CDR1 is SQVTM and CDR2 is ANQGSEA in the germline V gene. With 4 bases removed from V and 8 bases from J, the gap between germline ends came to 17 bases. The CDR3 coding sequence is TGCAGCGTTGTGGCAGGGGATATAAGAGGCTACACCTTC. Protein: CSVVAGDIRGYTF.